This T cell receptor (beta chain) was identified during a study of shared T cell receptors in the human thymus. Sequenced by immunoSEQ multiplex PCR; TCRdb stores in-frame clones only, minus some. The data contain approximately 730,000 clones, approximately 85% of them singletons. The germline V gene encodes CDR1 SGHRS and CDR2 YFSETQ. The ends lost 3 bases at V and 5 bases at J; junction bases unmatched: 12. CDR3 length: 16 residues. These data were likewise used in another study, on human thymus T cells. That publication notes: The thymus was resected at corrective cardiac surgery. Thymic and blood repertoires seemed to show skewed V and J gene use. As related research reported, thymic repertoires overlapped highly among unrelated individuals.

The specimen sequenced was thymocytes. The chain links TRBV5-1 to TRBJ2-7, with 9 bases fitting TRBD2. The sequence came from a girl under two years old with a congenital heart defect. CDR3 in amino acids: CASSSAGRGGVNEQYF. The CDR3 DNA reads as TGCGCCAGCAGCTCGGCGGGGCGGGGGGGCGTCAACGAGCAGTACTTC.